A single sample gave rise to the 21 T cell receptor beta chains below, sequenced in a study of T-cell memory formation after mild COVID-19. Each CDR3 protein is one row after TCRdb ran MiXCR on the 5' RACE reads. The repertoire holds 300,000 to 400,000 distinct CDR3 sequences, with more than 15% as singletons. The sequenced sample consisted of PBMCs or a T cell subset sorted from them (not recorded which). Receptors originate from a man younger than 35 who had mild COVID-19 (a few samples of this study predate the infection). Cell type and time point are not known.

CDR3: CASRQTGGAGGYTF. As DNA, the CDR3 is TGTGCCAGCAGACAAACAGGGGGCGCGGGTGGCTACACCTTC. The V gene is TRBV6-5, the J gene TRBJ1-2, with 9 bases fitting TRBD1. J lost 7 bases, V lost 6 bases, and 9 bases had no gene match. CDR3 length: 14 residues. From germline, CDR1 is MNHEY and CDR2 SVGAGI.

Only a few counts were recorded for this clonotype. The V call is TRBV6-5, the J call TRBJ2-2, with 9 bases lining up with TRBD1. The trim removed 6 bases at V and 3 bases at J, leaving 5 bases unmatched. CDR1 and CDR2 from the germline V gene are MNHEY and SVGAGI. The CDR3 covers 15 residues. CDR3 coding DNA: TGTGCCAGCAGGGCGACAGGGGGGGACACCGGGGAGCTGTTTTTT. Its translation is CASRATGGDTGELFF.

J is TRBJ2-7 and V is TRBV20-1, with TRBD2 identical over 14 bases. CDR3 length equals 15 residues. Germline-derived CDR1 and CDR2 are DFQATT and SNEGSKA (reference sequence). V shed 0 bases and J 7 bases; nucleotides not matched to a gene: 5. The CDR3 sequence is CSARDGTSGGVEQYV. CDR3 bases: TGCAGTGCTAGAGACGGGACTAGCGGGGGTGTGGAGCAGTACGTC.

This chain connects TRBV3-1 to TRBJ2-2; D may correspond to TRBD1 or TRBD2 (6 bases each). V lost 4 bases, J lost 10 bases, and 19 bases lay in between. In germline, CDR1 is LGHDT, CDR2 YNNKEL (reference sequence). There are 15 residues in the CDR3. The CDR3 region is CASSRSLGGYEELFF. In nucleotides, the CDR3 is TGTGCCAGCAGCCGAAGTCTAGGGGGGTACGAGGAGCTGTTTTTT.

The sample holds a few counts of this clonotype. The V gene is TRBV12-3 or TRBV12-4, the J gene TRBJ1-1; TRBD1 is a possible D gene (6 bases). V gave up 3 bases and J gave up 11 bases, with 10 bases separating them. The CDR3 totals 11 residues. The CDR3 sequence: CASSLSGEAFF. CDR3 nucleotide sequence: TGTGCCAGCAGTTTGTCAGGGGAGGCTTTCTTT.

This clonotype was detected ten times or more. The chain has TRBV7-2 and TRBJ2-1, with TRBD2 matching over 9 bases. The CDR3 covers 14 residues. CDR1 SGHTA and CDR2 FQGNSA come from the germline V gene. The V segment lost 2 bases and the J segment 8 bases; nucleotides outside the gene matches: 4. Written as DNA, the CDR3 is TGTGCCAGCAGCTTATTGGGCGGGGGGGATGAGCAGTTCTTC. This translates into CASSLLGGGDEQFF.

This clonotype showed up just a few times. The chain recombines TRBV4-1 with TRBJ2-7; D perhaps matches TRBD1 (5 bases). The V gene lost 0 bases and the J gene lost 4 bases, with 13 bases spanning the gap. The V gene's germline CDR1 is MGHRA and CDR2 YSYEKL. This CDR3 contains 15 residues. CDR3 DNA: TGCGCCAGCAGCCAAGAAAAAAGGGGTGGGTACGAGCAGTACGTC. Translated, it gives CASSQEKRGGYEQYV.

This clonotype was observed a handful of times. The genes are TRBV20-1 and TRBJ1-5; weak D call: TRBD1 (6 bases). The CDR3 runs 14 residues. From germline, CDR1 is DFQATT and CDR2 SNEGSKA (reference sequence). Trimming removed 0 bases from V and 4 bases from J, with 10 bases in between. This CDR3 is CSAREYRENQPQHF. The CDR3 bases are TGCAGTGCTAGAGAGTACAGGGAGAATCAGCCCCAGCATTTT.

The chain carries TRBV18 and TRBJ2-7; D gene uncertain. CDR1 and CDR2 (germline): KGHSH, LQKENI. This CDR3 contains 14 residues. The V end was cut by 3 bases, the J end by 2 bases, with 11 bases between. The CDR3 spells CASSPSGTAYEQYV. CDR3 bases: TGTGCCAGCTCACCCTCCGGAACAGCCTACGAGCAGTACGTC.

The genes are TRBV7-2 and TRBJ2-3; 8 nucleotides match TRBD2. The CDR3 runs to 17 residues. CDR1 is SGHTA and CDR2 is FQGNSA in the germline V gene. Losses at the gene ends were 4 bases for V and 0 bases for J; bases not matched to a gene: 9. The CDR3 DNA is TGTGCCAGCAGCTCGAGGACTAGCTTACCTAGCACAGATACGCAGTATTTT. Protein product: CASSSRTSLPSTDTQYF.

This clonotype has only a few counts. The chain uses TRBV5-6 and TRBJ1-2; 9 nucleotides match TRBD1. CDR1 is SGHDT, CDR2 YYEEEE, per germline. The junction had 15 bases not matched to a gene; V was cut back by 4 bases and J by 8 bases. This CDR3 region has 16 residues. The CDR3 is CASSRSDTGGAGGYTF. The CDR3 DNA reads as TGTGCCAGCAGCCGGAGTGATACAGGGGGCGCCGGCGGCTACACCTTC.

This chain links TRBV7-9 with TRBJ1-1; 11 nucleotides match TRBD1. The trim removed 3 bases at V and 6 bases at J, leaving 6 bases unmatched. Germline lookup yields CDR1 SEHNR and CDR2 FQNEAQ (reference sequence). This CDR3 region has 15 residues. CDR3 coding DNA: TGTGCCAGCAGCTTCTGGACAGGGGGCGCCTCTGAAGCTTTCTTT. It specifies CASSFWTGGASEAFF.

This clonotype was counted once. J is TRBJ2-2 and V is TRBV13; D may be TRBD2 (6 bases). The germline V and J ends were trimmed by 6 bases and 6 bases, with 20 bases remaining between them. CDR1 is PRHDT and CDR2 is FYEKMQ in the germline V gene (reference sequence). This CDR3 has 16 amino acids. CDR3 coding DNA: TGTGCCAGCAGGTCGGGGCAGGGAGGCGACCCCGGGGAGCTGTTTTTT. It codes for CASRSGQGGDPGELFF. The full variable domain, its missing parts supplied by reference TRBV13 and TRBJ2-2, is AAGVIQSPRHLIKEKRETATLKCYPIPRHDTVYWYQQGPGQDPQFLISFYEKMQSDKGSIPDRFSAQQFSDYHSELNMSSLELGDSALYFCASRSGQGGDPGELFFGEGSRLTVL.

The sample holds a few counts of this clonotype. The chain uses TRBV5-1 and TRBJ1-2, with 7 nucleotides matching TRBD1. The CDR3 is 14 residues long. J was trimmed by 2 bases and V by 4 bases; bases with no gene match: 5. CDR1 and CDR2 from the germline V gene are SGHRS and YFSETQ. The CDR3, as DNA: TGCGCCAGCAGCCCCCCGGGACAGAACTATGGCTACACCTTC. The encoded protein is CASSPPGQNYGYTF.

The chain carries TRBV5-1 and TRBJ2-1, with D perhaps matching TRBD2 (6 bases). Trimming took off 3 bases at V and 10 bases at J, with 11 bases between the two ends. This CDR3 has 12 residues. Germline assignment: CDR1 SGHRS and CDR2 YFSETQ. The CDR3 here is CASSSGELEQFF. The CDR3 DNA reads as TGCGCCAGCAGCTCGGGGGAACTGGAGCAGTTCTTC.

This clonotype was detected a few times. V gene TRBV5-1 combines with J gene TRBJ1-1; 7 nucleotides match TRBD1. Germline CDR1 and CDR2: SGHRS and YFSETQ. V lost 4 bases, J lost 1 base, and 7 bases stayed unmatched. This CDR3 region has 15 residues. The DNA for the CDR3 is TGCGCCAGCAGCGTTACAGGGGCTGGGAACACTGAAGCTTTCTTT. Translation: CASSVTGAGNTEAFF.

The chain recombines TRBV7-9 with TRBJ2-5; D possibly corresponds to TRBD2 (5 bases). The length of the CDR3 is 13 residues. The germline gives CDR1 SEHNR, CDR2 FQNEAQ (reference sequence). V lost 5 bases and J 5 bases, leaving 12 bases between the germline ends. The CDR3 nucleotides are TGTGCCAGCAGCCTAGGACTCCCCGAGACCCAGTACTTC. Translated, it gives CASSLGLPETQYF. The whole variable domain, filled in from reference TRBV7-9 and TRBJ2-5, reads DTGVSQNPRHKITKRGQNVTFRCDPISEHNRLYWYRQTLGQGPEFLTYFQNEAQLEKSRLLSDRFSAERPKGSFSTLEIQRTEQGDSAMYLCASSLGLPETQYFGPGTRLLVL.

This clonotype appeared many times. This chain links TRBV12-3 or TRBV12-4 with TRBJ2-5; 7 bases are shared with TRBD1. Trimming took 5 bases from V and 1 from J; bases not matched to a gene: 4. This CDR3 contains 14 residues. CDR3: CASSPTGSQETQYF. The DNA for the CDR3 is TGTGCCAGCAGTCCGACAGGGTCCCAAGAGACCCAGTACTTC.

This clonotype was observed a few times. For the CDR3, the DNA is TGTGCCAGCAGTTACTCGCCCAGGGTTCTGGAAAAACTGTTTTTT. It codes for CASSYSPRVLEKLFF. The J gene is TRBJ1-4, the V gene TRBV6-6; weak D call: TRBD1 (5 bases). Trimming took off 0 bases at V and 8 bases at J, with 13 bases between the two ends. The germline V gene has CDR1 MNHNY and CDR2 SVGAGI (reference sequence). The CDR3 is made up of 15 amino acids.

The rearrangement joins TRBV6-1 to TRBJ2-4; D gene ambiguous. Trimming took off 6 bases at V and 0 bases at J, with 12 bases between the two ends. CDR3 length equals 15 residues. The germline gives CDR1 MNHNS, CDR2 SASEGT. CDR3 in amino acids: CASSPHRVAKNIQYF. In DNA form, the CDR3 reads TGTGCCAGCAGCCCCCACAGAGTAGCCAAAAACATTCAGTACTTC.

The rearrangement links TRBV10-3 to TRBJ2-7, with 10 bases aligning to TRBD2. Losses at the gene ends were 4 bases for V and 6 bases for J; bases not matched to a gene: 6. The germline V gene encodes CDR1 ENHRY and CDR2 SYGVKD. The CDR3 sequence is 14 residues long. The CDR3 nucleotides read TGTGCCATCAGTGTTGGGGTAGCGGGAGGCGAGCAGTACTTC. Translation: CAISVGVAGGEQYF.